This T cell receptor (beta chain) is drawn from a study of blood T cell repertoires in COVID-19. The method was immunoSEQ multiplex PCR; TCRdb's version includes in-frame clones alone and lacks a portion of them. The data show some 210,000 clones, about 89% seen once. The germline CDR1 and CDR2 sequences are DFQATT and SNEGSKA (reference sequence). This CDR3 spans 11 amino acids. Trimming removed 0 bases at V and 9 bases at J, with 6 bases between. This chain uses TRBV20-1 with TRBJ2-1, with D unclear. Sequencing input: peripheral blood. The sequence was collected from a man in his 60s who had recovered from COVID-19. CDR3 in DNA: TGCAGTGCTAGAGATCAAATTGAGCAGTTCTTC. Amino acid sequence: CSARDQIEQFF.